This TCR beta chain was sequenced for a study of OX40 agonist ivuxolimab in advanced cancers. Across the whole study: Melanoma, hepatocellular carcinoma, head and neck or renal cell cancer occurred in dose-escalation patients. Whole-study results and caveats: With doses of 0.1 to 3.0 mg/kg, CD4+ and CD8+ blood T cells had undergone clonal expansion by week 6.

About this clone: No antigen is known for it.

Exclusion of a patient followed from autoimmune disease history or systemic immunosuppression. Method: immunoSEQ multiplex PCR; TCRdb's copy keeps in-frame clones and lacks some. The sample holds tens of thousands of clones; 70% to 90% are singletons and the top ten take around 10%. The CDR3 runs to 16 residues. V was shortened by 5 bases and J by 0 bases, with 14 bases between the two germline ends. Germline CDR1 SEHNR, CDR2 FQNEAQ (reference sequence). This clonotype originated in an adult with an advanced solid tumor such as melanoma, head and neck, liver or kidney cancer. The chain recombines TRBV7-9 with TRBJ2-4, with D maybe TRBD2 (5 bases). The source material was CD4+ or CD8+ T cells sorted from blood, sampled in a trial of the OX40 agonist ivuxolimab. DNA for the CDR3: TGTGCCAGCAGCAAAGACGAGGGCCTAGCCAAAAACATTCAGTACTTC. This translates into CASSKDEGLAKNIQYF.